This T cell receptor (beta chain) was observed in a study of cytomegalovirus exposure and HLA in healthy donors. A word on this clone: As yet, its antigen is unknown.

After removal of 5 bases from V and 5 bases from J, the junction contained 8 bases not matched to a gene. CDR1 is SGHTA, CDR2 FQGTGA, per germline. The CDR3 sequence is 16 residues long. Study results and caveats: Later work found that TCR association rates differed between HLA loci; DRB1 had the most and HLA-C the fewest. Sequencing artifact likely explains a cluster of highly shared sequence variants. Rarity held for most TCR sequences, but there were some public TCRs that occurred in many donors.

Primers for the PCR totalled 60 Vbeta and 13 Jbeta. Clones were sequenced by immunoSEQ multiplex PCR, and TCRdb holds only the in-frame ones, with some missing. The sample consists of some 150,000 clones, roughly 80% of them appearing once. The clonotype was recovered from a woman under 30 in good health and CMV-seropositive. This chain uses TRBV7-3 with TRBJ2-5; 13 nucleotides align to TRBD2. The sample taken for sequencing was PBMCs. CDR3 loop: CASSPLAGGPIETQYF. The CDR3, as DNA: TGTGCCAGCAGCCCACTAGCGGGGGGGCCGATCGAGACCCAGTACTTC. The full variable domain, completed using reference TRBV7-3 and TRBJ2-5, is GAGVSQTPSNKVTEKGKYVELRCDPISGHTALYWYRQSLGQGPEFLIYFQGTGAADDSGLPNDRFFAVRPEGSVSTLKIQRTERGDSAVYLCASSPLAGGPIETQYFGPGTRLLVL.